This entry describes one T cell receptor beta chain. Source study methods: Reference gene primer amplification yielded estimated nucleated cell counts. The assay was immunoSEQ multiplex PCR, and TCRdb's table has in-frame clones only and misses some. V, J and clone size were drawn from that table, and D and trimming were deduced from the DNA. The sample has around 230,000 clones, approximately 80% seen once. The data derive from a study of blood T cell repertoires in COVID-19. About the study: Collection of acute and convalescent COVID-19 samples took place in the United States, Italy and Spain. PBMCs, B-cell-depleted T cells, or T cells provided the cDNA or gDNA that made up the material.

The V and J ends lost 5 bases and 1 base respectively, with 12 bases between them. CDR3 length equals 14 residues. Germline values: CDR1 SGHRS, CDR2 YFSETQ. The chain links TRBV5-1 to TRBJ1-1; D uncertain. Sequencing used peripheral blood. The clonotype comes from a man aged 40-49 years with acute or convalescent COVID-19. The CDR3 sequence is CASRRTGENTEAFF. Here the CDR3 DNA reads TGCGCCAGCAGGCGGACTGGGGAGAACACTGAAGCTTTCTTT.